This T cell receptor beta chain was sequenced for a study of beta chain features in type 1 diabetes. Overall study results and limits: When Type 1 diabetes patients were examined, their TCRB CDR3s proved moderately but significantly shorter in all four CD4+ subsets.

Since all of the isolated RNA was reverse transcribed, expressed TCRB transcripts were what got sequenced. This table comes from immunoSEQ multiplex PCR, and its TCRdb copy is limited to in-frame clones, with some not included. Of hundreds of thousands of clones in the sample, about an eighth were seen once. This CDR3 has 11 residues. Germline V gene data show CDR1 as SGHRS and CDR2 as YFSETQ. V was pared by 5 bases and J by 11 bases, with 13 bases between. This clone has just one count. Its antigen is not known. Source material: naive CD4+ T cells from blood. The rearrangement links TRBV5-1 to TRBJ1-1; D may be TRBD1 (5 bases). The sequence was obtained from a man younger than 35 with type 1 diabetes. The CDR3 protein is CASSSGPGAFF. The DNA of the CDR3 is TGCGCCAGCAGTTCGGGACCCGGGGCTTTCTTT.